This TCR beta chain was documented in a study of cytomegalovirus exposure and HLA in healthy donors. Whole-study findings and limits: The CMV antigen specificity of three CMV-associated chains was confirmed through in vitro analysis.

Concerning this clone itself: Its target is not known.

The germline V gene encodes CDR1 SGHVS and CDR2 FNYEAQ. CDR3 length: 14 amino acids. Trimming took off 5 bases at V and 4 bases at J, with 14 bases between the two ends. PCR used 60 Vbeta primers and 13 Jbeta primers. Only in-frame clones appear in the TCRdb table, and some are missing; sequencing was by immunoSEQ multiplex PCR. In the table there are 100,000 or so clones, roughly 77% of which are singletons. V gene TRBV7-6 combines with J gene TRBJ1-2; possibly TRBD1 for D (5 bases). Sequenced input: PBMCs. The sequence came from a man aged 35-49 years in good health and CMV-seronegative. For the CDR3, the DNA is TGTGCCAGCAGCCCTCACGGGGGATCCTATGGCTACACCTTC. This gives the protein CASSPHGGSYGYTF.